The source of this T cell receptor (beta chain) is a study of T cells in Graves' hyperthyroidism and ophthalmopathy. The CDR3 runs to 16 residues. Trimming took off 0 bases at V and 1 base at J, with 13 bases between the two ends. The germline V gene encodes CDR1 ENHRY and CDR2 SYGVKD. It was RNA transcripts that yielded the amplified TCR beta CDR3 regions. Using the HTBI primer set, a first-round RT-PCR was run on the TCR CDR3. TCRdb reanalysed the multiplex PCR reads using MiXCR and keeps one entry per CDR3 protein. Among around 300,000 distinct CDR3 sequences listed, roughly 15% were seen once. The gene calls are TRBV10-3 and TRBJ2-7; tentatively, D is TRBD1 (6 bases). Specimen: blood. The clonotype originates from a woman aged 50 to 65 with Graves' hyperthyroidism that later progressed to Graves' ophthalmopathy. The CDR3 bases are TGTGCCATCAGTGAGTCCGTTGGGGGCAGTTCCTACGAGCAGTACTTC. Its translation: CAISESVGGSSYEQYF.